What follows describes a single TCR beta chain. The protocol was immunoSEQ multiplex PCR, while the TCRdb copy is restricted to in-frame clones and leaves out a portion. The sample records a few hundred thousand clones, approximately 88% being singletons. This entry is derived from a study of Ad26.COV2.S vaccination and SARS-CoV-2 variants. Noted treatment: some 19 received Ad26.COV2.S at low or high dose, single or two shots; about 5 received placebo; per-sample allocation not given. All samples were drawn on day 63, counting from the first vaccine or placebo injection. The CDR3 is 14 amino acids. Looked up from germline, CDR1 is MNHEY and CDR2 is SMNVEV (reference sequence). Deletions cut 2 bases from V and 6 bases from J, with 11 bases between.

The V and J genes are TRBV27 and TRBJ1-3; tentatively, D is TRBD1 (5 bases). The clonotype originates from a person between 18 and 65 years old who received the Ad26.COV2.S COVID-19 vaccine or a placebo. The specimen comprised peripheral blood, sampled in a trial of Ad26.COV2.S vaccine versus placebo. CDR3 in amino acids: CASSLKRDVNTIYF. The CDR3 DNA follows: TGTGCCAGCAGTTTAAAACGGGACGTAAACACCATATATTTT.